This T cell receptor beta chain was captured by sequencing in a study of early T cells in non-severe SARS-CoV-2 infection. From the 5' RACE reads, TCRdb called clonotypes with MiXCR, one entry per CDR3 protein. The data contain about 83,000 distinct CDR3 sequences, around an eighth of them singletons. The CDR3 contains 11 residues. V was clipped by 2 bases and J by 7 bases, with 6 bases between them. Germline V gives CDR1 SQVTM, CDR2 ANQGSEA. The sample comprised whole blood. The clonotype was recovered from an adult who was a healthcare worker with PCR-confirmed SARS-CoV-2 infection or an uninfected control (not recorded which). This chain joins TRBV29-1 and TRBJ2-1; the D gene is possibly TRBD2 (5 bases). This chain's CDR3 is CSVESGNEQFF. The CDR3 DNA sequence: TGCAGCGTTGAAAGCGGAAATGAGCAGTTCTTC.